This T cell receptor (beta chain) was recorded in a study of cytomegalovirus exposure and HLA in healthy donors. Concerning this clone: The antigen is unknown.

Amplification used 60 Vbeta primers and 13 Jbeta primers. Sequencing was performed with immunoSEQ multiplex PCR; in TCRdb, only in-frame clones are kept and a portion is missing. The table shows about 150,000 clones, with more than 60% occurring only once. Study-wide results and caveats: Some TCR beta chains (roughly 160 of them) were listed as cytomegalovirus-associated. For most TCR beta V segments, an earlier analysis put the productive rate at about 87% or about 30% of the time. Later findings reportedly placed an Asian-associated ancestry cluster below the approximately 670-donor mean for N-insertions.

Sequences were obtained from PBMCs. This TCR was sampled from a woman aged 35 to 49 in good health and CMV-seronegative.

The CDR3 region has the DNA TGTGCCAGTAGTGCACGTCGGACAGGGCCCACCGGGGAGCTGTTTTTT. Residues: CASSARRTGPTGELFF. The chain joins TRBV19 to TRBJ2-2; the match to TRBD1 covers 8 bases. Trimming took 5 bases from V and 4 from J; bases not matched to a gene: 9. The germline gives CDR1 LNHDA, CDR2 SQIVND (reference sequence). The length of the CDR3 is 16 residues.